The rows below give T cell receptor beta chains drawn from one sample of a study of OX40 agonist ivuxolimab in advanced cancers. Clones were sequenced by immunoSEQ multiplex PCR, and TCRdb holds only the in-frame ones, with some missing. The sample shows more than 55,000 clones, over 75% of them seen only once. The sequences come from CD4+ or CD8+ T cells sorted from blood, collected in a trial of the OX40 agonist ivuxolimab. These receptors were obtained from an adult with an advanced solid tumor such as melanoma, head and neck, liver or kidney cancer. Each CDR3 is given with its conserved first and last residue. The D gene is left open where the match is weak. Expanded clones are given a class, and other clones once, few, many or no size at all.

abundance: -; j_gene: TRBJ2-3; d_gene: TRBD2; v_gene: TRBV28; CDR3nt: TGTGCCAGCCGAGGACTAGCGGAAAAACTAAGCACAGATACGCAGTATTTT; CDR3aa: CASRGLAEKLSTDTQYF
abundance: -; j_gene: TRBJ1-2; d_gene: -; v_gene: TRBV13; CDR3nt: TGTGCCAGCAGCCAACAAGGGGGTGGCTATGGCTACACCTTC; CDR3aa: CASSQQGGGYGYTF
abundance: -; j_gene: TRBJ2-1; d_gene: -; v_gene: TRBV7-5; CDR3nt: TGTGTCAGAAAATGGACAGGGTCAGGAAATGAGCAGTTCTTC; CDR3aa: CVRKWTGSGNEQFF
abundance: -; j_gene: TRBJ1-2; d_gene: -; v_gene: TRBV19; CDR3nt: TGTGCCAGTACGAACAGTTATGGCTACACCTTC; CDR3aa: CASTNSYGYTF
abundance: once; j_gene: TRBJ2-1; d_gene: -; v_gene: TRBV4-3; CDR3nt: TGCGCCAGCAGCCCGGACTACTACAATGAGCAGTTCTTC; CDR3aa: CASSPDYYNEQFF
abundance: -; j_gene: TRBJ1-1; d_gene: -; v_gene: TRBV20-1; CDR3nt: TGCAGTGCCAGTGGGACGGGTGAAGCTTTCTTT; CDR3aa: CSASGTGEAFF
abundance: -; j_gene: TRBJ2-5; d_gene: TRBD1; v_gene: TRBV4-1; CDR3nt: TGCGCCAGCAGCTCGCCGGGACAGGGTGAAGAGACCCAGTACTTC; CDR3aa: CASSSPGQGEETQYF
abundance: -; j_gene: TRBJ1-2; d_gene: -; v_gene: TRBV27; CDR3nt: TGTGCCAGCAGTGTATCCGGGACAAGGGGCCTAGAGCTATTGGTCAACTATGGCTACACCTTC; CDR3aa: CASSVSGTRGLELLVNYGYTF
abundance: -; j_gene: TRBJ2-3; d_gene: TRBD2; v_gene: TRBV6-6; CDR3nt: TGTGCCAGCAGTTACTCCTCCGGGGGGATTGGAGATACGCAGTATTTT; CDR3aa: CASSYSSGGIGDTQYF
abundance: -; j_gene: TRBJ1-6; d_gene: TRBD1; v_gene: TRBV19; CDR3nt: TGTGCCAGTAGACAGGGGGGACGGTCACCCCTCCACTTT; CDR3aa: CASRQGGRSPLHF
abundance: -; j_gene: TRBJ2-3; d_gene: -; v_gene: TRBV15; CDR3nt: TGTGCCACCAGCGAGGGACCCGGCACAGATACGCAGTATTTT; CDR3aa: CATSEGPGTDTQYF
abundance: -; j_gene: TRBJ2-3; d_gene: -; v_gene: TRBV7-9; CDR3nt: TGTGCCAGCAGCACCCTGGCGGGTTGGGATACGCAGTATTTT; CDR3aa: CASSTLAGWDTQYF
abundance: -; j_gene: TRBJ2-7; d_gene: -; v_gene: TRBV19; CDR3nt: TGTGCCAGTAGTGACTATAAATACGAGCAGTACTTC; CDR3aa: CASSDYKYEQYF